This T cell receptor (beta chain) was identified in a study of cytomegalovirus exposure and HLA in healthy donors. Between the trimmed V and J ends, which lost 7 bases and 0 bases, there was a span of 12 bases. Germline V gene sequence: CDR1 SQVTM, CDR2 ANQGSEA. The CDR3 runs to 13 residues. In the PCR, 60 Vbeta and 13 Jbeta primers were used. The assay was immunoSEQ multiplex PCR, and TCRdb's table has in-frame clones only and misses some. Of 220,000 or so clones in the sample, about 72% are singletons; the top ten hold around 4%. The specimen was PBMCs. The TCR originated in a male donor in good health and CMV-seronegative. The V call is TRBV29-1, the J call TRBJ1-2; the D is unclear. CDR3 nucleotides: TGCAGCGCCAGAGTAGCGGCTAACTATGGCTACACCTTC. It encodes CSARVAANYGYTF.